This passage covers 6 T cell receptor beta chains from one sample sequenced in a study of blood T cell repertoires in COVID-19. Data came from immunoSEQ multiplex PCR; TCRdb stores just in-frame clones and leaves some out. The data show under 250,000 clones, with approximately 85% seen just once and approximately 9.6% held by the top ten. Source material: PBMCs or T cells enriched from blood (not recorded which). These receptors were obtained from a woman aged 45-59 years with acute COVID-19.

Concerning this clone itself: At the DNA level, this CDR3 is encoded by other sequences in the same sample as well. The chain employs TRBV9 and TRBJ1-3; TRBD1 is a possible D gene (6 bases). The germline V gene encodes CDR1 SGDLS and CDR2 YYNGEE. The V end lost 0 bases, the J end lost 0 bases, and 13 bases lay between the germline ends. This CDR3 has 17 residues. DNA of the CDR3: TGTGCCAGCAGCGTAGCTATCGGACAGAGCTCTGGAAACACCATATATTTT. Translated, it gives CASSVAIGQSSGNTIYF.

CDR3 DNA: TGTGCCACCACTGCCTCAGGGATCCAAGGGGAAAAACTGTTTTTT. Its translation is CATTASGIQGEKLFF. V and J are TRBV10-3 and TRBJ1-4; a weak D match, TRBD1 (5 bases). V gave up 10 bases and J gave up 8 bases, with 23 bases separating them. Germline lookup yields CDR1 ENHRY and CDR2 SYGVKD. The CDR3 covers 15 residues.

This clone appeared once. For the CDR3, the DNA is TGTGCCAGTTGCCGGGACAGGGAAGGCACTGAAGCTTTCTTT. Amino acid sequence: CASCRDREGTEAFF. The V call is TRBV19, the J call TRBJ1-1, with 9 nucleotides matching TRBD1. The CDR3 length is 14 residues. From germline, CDR1 is LNHDA and CDR2 SQIVND (reference sequence). Germline trimming cut 8 bases from V and 4 bases from J; bases unmatched to any gene: 8.

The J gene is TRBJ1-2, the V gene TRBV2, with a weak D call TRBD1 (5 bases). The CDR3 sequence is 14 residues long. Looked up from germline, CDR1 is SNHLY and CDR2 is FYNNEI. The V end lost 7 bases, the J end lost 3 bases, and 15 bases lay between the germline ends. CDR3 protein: CASTKGTGDYGYTF. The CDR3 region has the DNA TGTGCCAGCACGAAAGGGACGGGGGACTATGGCTACACCTTC.

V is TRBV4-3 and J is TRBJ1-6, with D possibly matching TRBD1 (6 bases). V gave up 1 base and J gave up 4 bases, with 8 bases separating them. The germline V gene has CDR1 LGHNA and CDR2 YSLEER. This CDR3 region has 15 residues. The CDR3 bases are TGCGCCAGCAGCCAAGGAGACAGGTATAATTCACCCCTCCACTTT. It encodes CASSQGDRYNSPLHF.

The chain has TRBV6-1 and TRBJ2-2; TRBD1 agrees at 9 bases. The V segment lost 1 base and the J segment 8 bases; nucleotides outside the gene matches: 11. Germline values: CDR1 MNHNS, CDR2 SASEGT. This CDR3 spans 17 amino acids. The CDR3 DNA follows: TGTGCCAGCAGTGAAGTACCCGGACAGGGGAATCGAGGGGAGCTGTTTTTT. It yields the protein CASSEVPGQGNRGELFF.